This TCR beta chain appears in the sequencing data of a study of blood T cells in healthy people across ages. The study's findings and limits: With age, beta diversity per million T cells declined roughly linearly, significantly by 35 to 40.

Looked up from germline, CDR1 is MDHEN and CDR2 is SYDVKM. V lost 5 bases, J lost 1 base, and 5 bases stayed unmatched. CDR3 length equals 15 residues. For the second PCR, which ran for about 6 to 12 cycles, a sample-barcoded 5' primer and a J-beta primer mix were used. With 12 random nucleotides, a template-switch adaptor tagged each individual cDNA molecule. Each CDR3 protein gets one entry after TCRdb re-called the 5' RACE reads with MiXCR. The sample consists of around 1,600,000 distinct CDR3 sequences, 35% to 45% of them appearing once. The donors, all healthy, were Caucasians living in Russia, aged about 6 to 95. This clonotype was detected a few times. Its target is not known.

This receptor was taken from a woman aged 18-29 years in good health. Sequencing input: blood. The chain couples TRBV28 to TRBJ1-1, with TRBD1 identical over 9 bases. Here the CDR3 reads CASSPMGQGNTEAFF. The CDR3 nucleotides are TGTGCCAGCAGTCCGATGGGACAGGGGAACACTGAAGCTTTCTTT.